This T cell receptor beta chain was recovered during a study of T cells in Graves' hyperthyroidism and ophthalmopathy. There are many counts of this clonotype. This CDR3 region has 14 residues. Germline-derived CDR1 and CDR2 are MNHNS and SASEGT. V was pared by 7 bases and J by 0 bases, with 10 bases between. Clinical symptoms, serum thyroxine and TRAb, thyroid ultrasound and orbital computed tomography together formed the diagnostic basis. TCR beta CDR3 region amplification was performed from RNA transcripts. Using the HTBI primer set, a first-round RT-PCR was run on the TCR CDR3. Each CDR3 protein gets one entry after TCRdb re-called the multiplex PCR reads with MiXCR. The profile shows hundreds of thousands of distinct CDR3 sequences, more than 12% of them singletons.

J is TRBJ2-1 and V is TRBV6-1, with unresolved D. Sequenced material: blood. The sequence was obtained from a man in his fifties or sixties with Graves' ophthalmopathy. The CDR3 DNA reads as TGTGCCAGCATTCAGGATAGCTCCTACAATGAGCAGTTCTTC. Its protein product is CASIQDSSYNEQFF.